A single T cell receptor (beta chain) is shown here with its context. What it binds is not known. CDR3 length equals 15 residues. Trimming shortened V by 2 bases and J by 2 bases, and 10 bases separated the two germline ends. Germline CDR1 is LNHDA and CDR2 is SQIVND (reference sequence). Sequence data for DNA of cultured CD4+ T cells were generated by the Oncomine TCR Beta short-read assay. TCRdb used MiXCR to reprocess the PCR reads, holding one entry per CDR3 protein. The sample lists over 10,000 distinct CDR3 sequences; around 78% were seen once. The data originate from a study of vaccination and CD4 T cells after COVID-19. Specified treatment: approximately nine-day PBMC culture with coronavirus spike peptide pools or control peptides (ViraFEST assay).

This TCR was recovered from a human donor who had recovered from COVID-19. V and J are TRBV19 and TRBJ1-5; D is ambiguous. Sequencing was done on a sample of CD4+ T cells from blood, cultured in vitro. The CDR3 loop reads CASSISLAGNQPQHF. CDR3 DNA: TGTGCCAGTAGTATATCCCTTGCCGGCAATCAGCCCCAGCATTTT.